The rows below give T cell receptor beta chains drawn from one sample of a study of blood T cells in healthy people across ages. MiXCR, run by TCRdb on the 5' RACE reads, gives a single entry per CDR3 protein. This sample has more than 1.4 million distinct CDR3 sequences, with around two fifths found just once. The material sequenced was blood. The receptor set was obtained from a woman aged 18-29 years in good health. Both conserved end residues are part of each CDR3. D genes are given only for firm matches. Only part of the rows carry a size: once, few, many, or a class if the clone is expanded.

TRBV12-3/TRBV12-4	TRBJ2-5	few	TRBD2	TGTGCCAGCACCTCGGGGGGGTTCCAAGAGACCCAGTACTTC	CASTSGGFQETQYF
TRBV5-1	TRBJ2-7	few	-	TGCGCCAGCAGCTTGGCCATGGTTTGGACTCGCGAGCAGTACTTC	CASSLAMVWTREQYF
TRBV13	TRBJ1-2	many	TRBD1	TGTGCCAGCAGCCTATATGGGACAGGGGGAATGGGCGGCTACACCTTC	CASSLYGTGGMGGYTF
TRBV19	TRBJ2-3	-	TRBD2	TGTGCCAGTAGTATAGACCCTCCGGGACTATCCACAGATACGCAGTATTTT	CASSIDPPGLSTDTQYF
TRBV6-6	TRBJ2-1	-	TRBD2	TGTGCCAGCAGGTACCTAGCGGAAGTTCACAATGAGCAGTTCTTC	CASRYLAEVHNEQFF
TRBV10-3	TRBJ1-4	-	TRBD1	TGTGCCATCAGGCCCTCGACAGGGTCTAATGAAAAACTGTTTTTT	CAIRPSTGSNEKLFF
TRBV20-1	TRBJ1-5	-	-	TGCAGTGCTATCGACGGGAGTCCAAATCAGCCCCAGCATTTT	CSAIDGSPNQPQHF
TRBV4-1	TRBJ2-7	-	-	TGCGCCAGCAGCCTGCCCCATAGTTACGAGCAGTACTTC	CASSLPHSYEQYF
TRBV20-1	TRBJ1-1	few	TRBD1	TGCAGTGCTAGAGAACCCGGGACAGGGGTGAGGAACACTGAAGCTTTCTTT	CSAREPGTGVRNTEAFF
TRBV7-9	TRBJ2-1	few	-	TGTGCCAGCAGCGTAAGCCTAGTCAATGAGCAGTTCTTC	CASSVSLVNEQFF
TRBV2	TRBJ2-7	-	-	TGTGCCAGCACCCTAAGCGGACAGTACTACGAGCAGTACTTC	CASTLSGQYYEQYF
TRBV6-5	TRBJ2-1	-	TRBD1	TGTGCCAGCAGCTACAGGGGGCCGAAGGATGAGCAGTTCTTC	CASSYRGPKDEQFF
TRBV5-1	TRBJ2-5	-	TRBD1	TGCGCCAGCAGCTGGACAGGGGGCGCGGAGCAGTACTTC	CASSWTGGAEQYF
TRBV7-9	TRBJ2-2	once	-	TGTGCCAGCAGCCCCTTGTCGTCGGGGAACACCGGGGAGCTGTTTTTT	CASSPLSSGNTGELFF
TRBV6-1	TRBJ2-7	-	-	TGTGCCAGCAGTGAAAACTGGGCCTACGAGCAGTACTTC	CASSENWAYEQYF
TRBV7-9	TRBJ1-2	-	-	TGTGCCAGCAGCCATGACGAGTACAGGGCTTATGGCTACACCTTC	CASSHDEYRAYGYTF
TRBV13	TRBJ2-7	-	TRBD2	TGTGCCAGCAGCGTCCGGGGGGGAACGTTTTCCTACGAGCAGTACTTC	CASSVRGGTFSYEQYF
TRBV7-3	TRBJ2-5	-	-	TGTGCCAGCAGCCCACGTAGCGGCGAGACCCAGTACTTC	CASSPRSGETQYF
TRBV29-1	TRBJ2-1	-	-	TGCAGCGTTGAAGAGCGGGGGCTGCGGGATGAGCAGTTCTTC	CSVEERGLRDEQFF
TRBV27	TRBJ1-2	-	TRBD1	TGTGCCAGCAGTTCCCGGACAGGGACCTATGGCTACACCTTC	CASSSRTGTYGYTF
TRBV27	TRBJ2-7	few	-	TGTGCCAGCAGTGACTCCTTTTTGGACGAGCAGTACTTC	CASSDSFLDEQYF
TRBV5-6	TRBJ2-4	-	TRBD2	TGTGCCAGCAGCCTGACTTTTATAGCGGGGCCCCGAGGAGCCAAAAACATTCAGTACTTC	CASSLTFIAGPRGAKNIQYF
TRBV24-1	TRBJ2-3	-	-	TGTGCCACCAGTGATCCTACATTAGAGCCAGATACGCAGTATTTT	CATSDPTLEPDTQYF
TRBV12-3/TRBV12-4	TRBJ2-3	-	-	TGTGCCAGCACCAAGGGGACCCGCATTGATACGCAGTATTTT	CASTKGTRIDTQYF
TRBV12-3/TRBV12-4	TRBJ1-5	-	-	TGTGCCAGCAGTCGAAACGGGGGTAGCAATCAGCCCCAGCATTTT	CASSRNGGSNQPQHF
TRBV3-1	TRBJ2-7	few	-	TGTGCCAGCAGCCATAACAGGGCCTACGAGCAGTACTTC	CASSHNRAYEQYF
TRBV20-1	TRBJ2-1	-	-	TGCAGTGCTAGGGGGACCTTCGATGATGAGCAGTTCTTC	CSARGTFDDEQFF
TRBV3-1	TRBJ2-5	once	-	TGTGCCAGCAGCCAAGAGATCGACCCCTACAATGAGCAGTACTTC	CASSQEIDPYNEQYF
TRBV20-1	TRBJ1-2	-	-	TGCAGTGCTAGACCAAATGGGATAGGCTACACCTTC	CSARPNGIGYTF
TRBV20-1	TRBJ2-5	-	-	TGCAGTGCAGAGCCAGGGGGGCAGGCTGAGACCCAGTACTTC	CSAEPGGQAETQYF
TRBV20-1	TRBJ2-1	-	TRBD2	TGCAGTGCTAGGACTAGCGGGAGGCCGAGAAGCTCCTACAATGAGCAGTTCTTC	CSARTSGRPRSSYNEQFF
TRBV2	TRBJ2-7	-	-	TGTGCCAGCAGTGAAGACTACACCTACGAGCAGTACTTC	CASSEDYTYEQYF
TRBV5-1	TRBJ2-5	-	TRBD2	TGCGCCAGCAGCACGATAGCGGGAGGGCCTTTTCGGCAAGAGACCCAGTACTTC	CASSTIAGGPFRQETQYF
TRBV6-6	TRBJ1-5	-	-	TGTGCCAGCAGCCTCGGTGGGGAAGAACAGCCCCAGCATTTT	CASSLGGEEQPQHF